These T cell receptor beta chains were read from a single sample in a study of T cell responses to AZD1222 COVID-19 vaccine. Only in-frame clones appear in the TCRdb table, and some are missing; sequencing was by immunoSEQ multiplex PCR. Seen here are around 160,000 clones, over 80% observed once, and the top ten hold roughly 2.9%. The starting material was peripheral blood, obtained on day 0 of MenACWY control vaccination. These receptors all come from an adult in good health. The CDR3 runs from the conserved cysteine through the conserved F or W. Each record gives: J gene, V gene, D gene, clone size, CDR3 DNA, CDR3 protein. D genes are given only for firm matches. Size is omitted from some rows. Given values are once, few, many or a class for expanded clones.

j_gene: TRBJ1-1
v_gene: TRBV19
d_gene: .
abundance: few
CDR3nt: TGTGCCAGTAGTATAGATCCGTTCGGGGGGATGAACACTGAAGCTTTCTTT
CDR3aa: CASSIDPFGGMNTEAFF

j_gene: TRBJ1-6
v_gene: TRBV28
d_gene: TRBD1
abundance: .
CDR3nt: TGTGCCAGCAGTCTACACCCACAGGGGCAATATAATTCACCCCTCCACTTT
CDR3aa: CASSLHPQGQYNSPLHF

j_gene: TRBJ2-1
v_gene: TRBV7-9
d_gene: TRBD1
abundance: .
CDR3nt: TGTGCCAGCAGCTTACAGGGGGCGCAAGGAGATGAGCAGTTCTTC
CDR3aa: CASSLQGAQGDEQFF

j_gene: TRBJ1-1
v_gene: TRBV7-3
d_gene: .
abundance: .
CDR3nt: TGTGCCAGCAGCCAACGCCGGGGAGCCACTGAAGCTTTCTTT
CDR3aa: CASSQRRGATEAFF

j_gene: TRBJ1-1
v_gene: TRBV3-1/TRBV3-2
d_gene: .
abundance: .
CDR3nt: TGTGCCAGCAGCCAAGACCTCCGAGGGTTCAAAGCTTTCTTT
CDR3aa: CASSQDLRGFKAFF

j_gene: TRBJ2-1
v_gene: TRBV6-6
d_gene: .
abundance: .
CDR3nt: TGTGCCACCACTCGGGGGGCTGGTCTCTACAATGAGCAGTTCTTC
CDR3aa: CATTRGAGLYNEQFF

j_gene: TRBJ1-6
v_gene: TRBV9
d_gene: .
abundance: .
CDR3nt: TGTGCCAGCAGCGGCGGGCTCGATAATTCACCCCTCCACTTT
CDR3aa: CASSGGLDNSPLHF

j_gene: TRBJ1-4
v_gene: TRBV7-9
d_gene: .
abundance: .
CDR3nt: TGTGCCAGCAGCCCTTTCCAGGGAACTAATGAAAAACTGTTTTTT
CDR3aa: CASSPFQGTNEKLFF

j_gene: TRBJ2-2
v_gene: TRBV19
d_gene: TRBD1
abundance: .
CDR3nt: TGTGCCAGTAGTATCCTCGGGACAGGGGGTCTTAGCGGGGAGCTGTTTTTT
CDR3aa: CASSILGTGGLSGELFF

j_gene: TRBJ1-4
v_gene: TRBV15
d_gene: .
abundance: .
CDR3nt: TGTGCCACCAGCAGAGAGTTGTCCAGGGAATTATCTAATGAAAAACTGTTTTTT
CDR3aa: CATSRELSRELSNEKLFF

j_gene: TRBJ2-2
v_gene: TRBV18
d_gene: TRBD1
abundance: .
CDR3nt: TGTGCCAGCTCACCCACAGGGGATAACACCGGGGAGCTGTTTTTT
CDR3aa: CASSPTGDNTGELFF

j_gene: TRBJ2-6
v_gene: TRBV27
d_gene: .
abundance: medium-sized
CDR3nt: TGTGCCAGCAGCGATTGGGACTCTGGGGCCAACGTCCTGACTTTC
CDR3aa: CASSDWDSGANVLTF

j_gene: TRBJ1-3
v_gene: TRBV18
d_gene: .
abundance: .
CDR3nt: TGTGCCAGCTCACCATCGGACGCATTCAACACCATATATTTT
CDR3aa: CASSPSDAFNTIYF

j_gene: TRBJ2-5
v_gene: TRBV28
d_gene: .
abundance: .
CDR3nt: TGTGCCACCCTCCCGGGACCCAGGGAGGTTGAGACCCAGTACTTC
CDR3aa: CATLPGPREVETQYF

j_gene: TRBJ2-5
v_gene: TRBV5-3
d_gene: .
abundance: once
CDR3nt: TGTGCCAGAAGATTAGGAGGTAGTGGGAGTCAAGAGACCCAGTACTTC
CDR3aa: CARRLGGSGSQETQYF

j_gene: TRBJ2-1
v_gene: TRBV19
d_gene: TRBD2
abundance: .
CDR3nt: TGTGCCAGTAGTACCTCAGATCGAGCGGGAGTGGGTTCTGGTGAGCAGTTCTTC
CDR3aa: CASSTSDRAGVGSGEQFF

j_gene: TRBJ2-1
v_gene: TRBV28
d_gene: TRBD2
abundance: once
CDR3nt: TGTGCCAGCAGCTCAGGCGGGCTAGCGGGGGTGTATAACCCCTACAATGAGCAGTTCTTC
CDR3aa: CASSSGGLAGVYNPYNEQFF

j_gene: TRBJ1-6
v_gene: TRBV6-5
d_gene: .
abundance: .
CDR3nt: TGTGCCAGCGGGATTCACAGGGTGGGATCACCCCTCCACTTT
CDR3aa: CASGIHRVGSPLHF

j_gene: TRBJ1-3
v_gene: TRBV10-2
d_gene: .
abundance: .
CDR3nt: TGCGCCAGCGGGGATGCGCGAAACACCATATATTTT
CDR3aa: CASGDARNTIYF

j_gene: TRBJ2-7
v_gene: TRBV29-1
d_gene: .
abundance: .
CDR3nt: TGCAGCGTTGAAGGCCCGGGCGCCTACGAGCAGTACTTC
CDR3aa: CSVEGPGAYEQYF

j_gene: TRBJ2-7
v_gene: TRBV4-2
d_gene: .
abundance: .
CDR3nt: TGTGCCAGCAGCCAAGACGGTCCCTACGAGCAGTACTTC
CDR3aa: CASSQDGPYEQYF

j_gene: TRBJ2-1
v_gene: TRBV6-5
d_gene: .
abundance: .
CDR3nt: TGTGCCAGCAGTTCACCCTCTGTTGAGCAGTTCTTC
CDR3aa: CASSSPSVEQFF

j_gene: TRBJ2-1
v_gene: TRBV11-3
d_gene: .
abundance: few
CDR3nt: TGTGCCAGCAGCCTCAGCCTTATGGGGGCCTTGTTCTTC
CDR3aa: CASSLSLMGALFF

j_gene: TRBJ1-5
v_gene: TRBV27
d_gene: .
abundance: .
CDR3nt: TGTGCCAGCAGTTTAAGAGGGGCCGGCAATCAGCCCCAGCATTTT
CDR3aa: CASSLRGAGNQPQHF

j_gene: TRBJ1-5
v_gene: TRBV19
d_gene: .
abundance: few
CDR3nt: TGTGCCAGTAGTATAGATCAGGGATTCGCGCAGCAGCCCCAGCATTTT
CDR3aa: CASSIDQGFAQQPQHF

j_gene: TRBJ2-1
v_gene: TRBV7-3
d_gene: TRBD2
abundance: once
CDR3nt: TGTGCCAGCAGCTTAACGGCGGGAGGGCGCTTCAATGAGCAGTTCTTC
CDR3aa: CASSLTAGGRFNEQFF

j_gene: TRBJ1-1
v_gene: TRBV6-6
d_gene: TRBD1
abundance: .
CDR3nt: TGTGCCAGCAGTGCCCCGGGACAGGGGGCGCCGGAAGCTTTCTTT
CDR3aa: CASSAPGQGAPEAFF

j_gene: TRBJ2-1
v_gene: TRBV25-1
d_gene: TRBD2
abundance: .
CDR3nt: TGTGCCAGCAGTGCGAGCGGGGGGGCCTACAATGAGCAGTTCTTC
CDR3aa: CASSASGGAYNEQFF

j_gene: TRBJ1-1
v_gene: TRBV2
d_gene: .
abundance: .
CDR3nt: TGTGCCAGCAGATGGGGTGTGGGGGTGAACACTGAAGCTTTCTTT
CDR3aa: CASRWGVGVNTEAFF

j_gene: TRBJ1-2
v_gene: TRBV30
d_gene: .
abundance: .
CDR3nt: TGTGCCTGGAGTGGGGCCTGGGGCTACACCTTC
CDR3aa: CAWSGAWGYTF

j_gene: TRBJ1-1
v_gene: TRBV9
d_gene: TRBD1
abundance: .
CDR3nt: TGTGCCAGCAGCGGGACCGGACAGGGGGGCACTGAAGCTTTCTTT
CDR3aa: CASSGTGQGGTEAFF

j_gene: TRBJ2-2
v_gene: TRBV7-9
d_gene: TRBD2
abundance: .
CDR3nt: TGTGCCAGCAGCCCCAGGGCGGGAGGGCCAACCGGGGAGCTGTTTTTT
CDR3aa: CASSPRAGGPTGELFF

j_gene: TRBJ1-1
v_gene: TRBV9
d_gene: TRBD1
abundance: .
CDR3nt: TGTGCCAGCAGCCCCCAAGCGACAGGGGAGAGATACACTGAAGCTTTCTTT
CDR3aa: CASSPQATGERYTEAFF

j_gene: TRBJ2-7
v_gene: TRBV3-1/TRBV3-2
d_gene: TRBD1
abundance: .
CDR3nt: TGTGCCAGCAGCCAAGCCGGGACAGGGCCCTACGAGCAGTACTTC
CDR3aa: CASSQAGTGPYEQYF

j_gene: TRBJ2-2
v_gene: TRBV27
d_gene: .
abundance: .
CDR3nt: TGTGCCAGCACCCGGGACGGGCTAACGAACACCGGGGAGCTGTTTTTT
CDR3aa: CASTRDGLTNTGELFF